This T cell receptor (beta chain) was found in a study of blood T cell repertoires in COVID-19. The wider study: Specimens from acute and convalescent COVID-19 originated in the United States, Italy and Spain.

The protocol was immunoSEQ multiplex PCR, while the TCRdb copy is restricted to in-frame clones and leaves out a portion. The sample contains roughly 200,000 clones, about four fifths of which appear only once. Source material: peripheral blood. This TCR derives from a man in his forties with active or convalescent COVID-19.

Here the CDR3 DNA reads TGTGCCAGCAGTACCACAGGGACCCCGGCGACTGAAGCTTTCTTT. Protein product: CASSTTGTPATEAFF. This chain uses TRBV6-4 with TRBJ1-1; the D gene is possibly TRBD1 (6 bases). The CDR3 extends over 15 amino acids. CDR1 is MRHNA, CDR2 SNTAGT, per germline. With 5 bases removed from V and 5 bases from J, the gap between germline ends came to 18 bases.